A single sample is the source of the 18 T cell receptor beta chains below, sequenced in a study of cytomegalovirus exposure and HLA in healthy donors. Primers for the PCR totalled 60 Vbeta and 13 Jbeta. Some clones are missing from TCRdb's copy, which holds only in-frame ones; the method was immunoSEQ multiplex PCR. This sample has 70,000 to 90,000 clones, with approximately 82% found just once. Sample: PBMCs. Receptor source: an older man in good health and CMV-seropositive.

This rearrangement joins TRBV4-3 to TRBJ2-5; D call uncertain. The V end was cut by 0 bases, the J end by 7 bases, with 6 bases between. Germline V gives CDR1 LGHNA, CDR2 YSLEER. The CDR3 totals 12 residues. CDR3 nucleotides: TGCGCCAGCAGCCAAGATCTCCGGACCCAGTACTTC. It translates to CASSQDLRTQYF.

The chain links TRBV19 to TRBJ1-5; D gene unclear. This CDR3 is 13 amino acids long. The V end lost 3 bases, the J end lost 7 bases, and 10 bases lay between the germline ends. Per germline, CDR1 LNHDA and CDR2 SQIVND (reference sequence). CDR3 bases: TGTGCCAGTAGTATTTCCGGGGTCCAGCCCCAGCATTTT. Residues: CASSISGVQPQHF.

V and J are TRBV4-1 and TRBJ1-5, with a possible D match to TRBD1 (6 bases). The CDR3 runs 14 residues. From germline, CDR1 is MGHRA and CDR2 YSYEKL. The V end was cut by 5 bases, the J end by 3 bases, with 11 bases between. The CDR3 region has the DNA TGCGCCAGCAGCAGCCGGGACACCAATCAGCCCCAGCATTTT. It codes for CASSSRDTNQPQHF.

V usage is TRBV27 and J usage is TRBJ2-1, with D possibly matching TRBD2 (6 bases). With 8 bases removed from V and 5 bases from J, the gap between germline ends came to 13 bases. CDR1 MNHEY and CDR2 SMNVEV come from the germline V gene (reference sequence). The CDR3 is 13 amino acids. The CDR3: CASVGTPNNEQFF. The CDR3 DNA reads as TGTGCCAGCGTAGGGACTCCCAACAATGAGCAGTTCTTC.

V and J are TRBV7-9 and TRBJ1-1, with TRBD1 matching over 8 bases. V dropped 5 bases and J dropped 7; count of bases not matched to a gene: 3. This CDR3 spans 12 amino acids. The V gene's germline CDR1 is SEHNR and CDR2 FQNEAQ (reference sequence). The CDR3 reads CASSLGQGEAFF. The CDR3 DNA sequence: TGTGCCAGCAGCCTCGGACAGGGTGAAGCTTTCTTT.

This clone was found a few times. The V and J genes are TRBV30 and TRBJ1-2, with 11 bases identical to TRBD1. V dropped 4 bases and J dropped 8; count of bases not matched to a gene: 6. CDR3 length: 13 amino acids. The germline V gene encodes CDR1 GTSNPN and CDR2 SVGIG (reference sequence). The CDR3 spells CAWKGQGARGYTF. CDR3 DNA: TGTGCCTGGAAAGGACAGGGGGCGAGAGGCTACACCTTC.

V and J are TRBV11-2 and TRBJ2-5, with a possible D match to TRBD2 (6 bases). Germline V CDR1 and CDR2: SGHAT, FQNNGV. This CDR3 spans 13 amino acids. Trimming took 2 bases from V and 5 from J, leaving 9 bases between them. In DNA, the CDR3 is TGTGCCAGCAGCTTAACTAGCAGGGAGACCCAGTACTTC. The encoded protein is CASSLTSRETQYF.

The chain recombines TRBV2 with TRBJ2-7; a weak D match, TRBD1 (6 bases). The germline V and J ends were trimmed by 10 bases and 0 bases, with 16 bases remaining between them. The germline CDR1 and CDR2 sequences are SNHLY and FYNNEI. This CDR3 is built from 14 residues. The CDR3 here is CATRGGPSSYEQYF. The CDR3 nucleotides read TGTGCCACCCGAGGGGGACCAAGCTCCTACGAGCAGTACTTC.

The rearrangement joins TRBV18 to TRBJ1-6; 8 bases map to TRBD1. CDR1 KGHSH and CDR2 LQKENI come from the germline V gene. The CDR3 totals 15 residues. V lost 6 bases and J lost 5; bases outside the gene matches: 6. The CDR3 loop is CASSDRGVNNSPLHF. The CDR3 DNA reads TGTGCCAGCTCCGACAGGGGAGTAAATAATTCACCCCTCCACTTT.

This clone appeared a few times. The CDR3 region is CASSLGTENTGELFF. DNA of the CDR3: TGTGCCAGCAGCCTCGGGACTGAGAACACCGGGGAGCTGTTTTTT. V gene TRBV7-3 combines with J gene TRBJ2-2; perhaps TRBD2 as D (6 bases). Germline V gene lookup returns CDR1 SGHTA and CDR2 FQGTGA. V lost 5 bases, J lost 1 base, and 11 bases lay in between. The CDR3 totals 15 residues.

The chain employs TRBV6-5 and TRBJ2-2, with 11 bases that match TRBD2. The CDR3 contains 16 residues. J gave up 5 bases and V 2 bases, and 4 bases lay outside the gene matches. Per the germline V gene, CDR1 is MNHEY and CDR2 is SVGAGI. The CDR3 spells CASSYTSGSFTGELFF. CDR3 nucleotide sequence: TGTGCCAGCAGTTACACTAGCGGGAGTTTTACCGGGGAGCTGTTTTTT.

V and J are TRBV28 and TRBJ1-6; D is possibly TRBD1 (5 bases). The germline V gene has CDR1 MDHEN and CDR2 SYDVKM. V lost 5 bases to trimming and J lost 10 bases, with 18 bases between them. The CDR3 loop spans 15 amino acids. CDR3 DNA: TGTGCCAGCAGTACCACCCGGCAGGGTCGGTCACCCCTCCACTTT. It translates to CASSTTRQGRSPLHF. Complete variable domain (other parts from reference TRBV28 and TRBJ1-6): DVKVTQSSRYLVKRTGEKVFLECVQDMDHENMFWYRQDPGLGLRLIYFSYDVKMKEKGDIPEGYSVSREKKERFSLILESASTNQTSMYLCASSTTRQGRSPLHFGNGTRLTVT.

The CDR3 loop reads CASSAGEGNIQYF. CDR3 bases: TGTGCCAGCTCGGCGGGAGAGGGAAACATTCAGTACTTC. J is TRBJ2-4 and V is TRBV18; 7 bases fit TRBD2. CDR3 length equals 13 residues. The trim removed 6 bases at V and 6 bases at J, leaving 5 bases unmatched. Germline V lookup: CDR1 KGHSH, CDR2 LQKENI. Full variable domain (missing parts from reference TRBV18 and TRBJ2-4): NAGVMQNPRHLVRRRGQEARLRCSPMKGHSHVYWYRQLPEEGLKFMVYLQKENIIDESGMPKERFSAEFPKEGPSILRIQQVVRGDSAAYFCASSAGEGNIQYFGAGTRLSVL.

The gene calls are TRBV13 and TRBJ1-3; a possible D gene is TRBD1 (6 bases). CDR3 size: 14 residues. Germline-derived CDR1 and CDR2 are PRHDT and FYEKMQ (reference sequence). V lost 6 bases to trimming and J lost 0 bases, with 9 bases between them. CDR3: CASRQQGSGNTIYF. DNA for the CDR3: TGTGCCAGCAGACAACAGGGCTCTGGAAACACCATATATTTT.

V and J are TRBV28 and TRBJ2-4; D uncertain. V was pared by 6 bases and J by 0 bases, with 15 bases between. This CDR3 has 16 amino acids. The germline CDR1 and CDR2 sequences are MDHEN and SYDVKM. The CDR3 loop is CASSPQESLAKNIQYF. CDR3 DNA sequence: TGTGCCAGCAGCCCCCAAGAGTCCTTAGCCAAAAACATTCAGTACTTC.

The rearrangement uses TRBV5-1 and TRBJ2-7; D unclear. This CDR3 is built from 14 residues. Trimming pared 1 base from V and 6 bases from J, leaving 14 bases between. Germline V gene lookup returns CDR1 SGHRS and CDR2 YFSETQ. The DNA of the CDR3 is TGCGCCAGCAGCTTGATGCTAAGTACTACCGAGCAGTACTTC. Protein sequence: CASSLMLSTTEQYF. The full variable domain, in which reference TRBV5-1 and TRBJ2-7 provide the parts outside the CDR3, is KAGVTQTPRYLIKTRGQQVTLSCSPISGHRSVSWYQQTPGQGLQFLFEYFSETQRNKGNFPGRFSGRQFSNSRSEMNVSTLELGDSALYLCASSLMLSTTEQYFGPGTRLTVT.

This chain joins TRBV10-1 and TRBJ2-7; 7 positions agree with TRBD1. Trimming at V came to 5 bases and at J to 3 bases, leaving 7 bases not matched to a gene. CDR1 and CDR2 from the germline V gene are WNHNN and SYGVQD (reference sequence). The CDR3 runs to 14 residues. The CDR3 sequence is CASSPGQTLYEQYF. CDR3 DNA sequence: TGCGCCAGCAGTCCGGGACAGACCCTCTACGAGCAGTACTTC.

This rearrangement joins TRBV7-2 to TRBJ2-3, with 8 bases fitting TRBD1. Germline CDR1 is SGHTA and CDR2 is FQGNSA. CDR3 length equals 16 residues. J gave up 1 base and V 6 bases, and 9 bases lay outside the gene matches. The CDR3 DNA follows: TGTGCCAGCAGACAGGGGGGAGGTATCGGCACAGATACGCAGTATTTT. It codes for CASRQGGGIGTDTQYF.